One and the same sample provided the 9 T cell receptor beta chains below, sequenced in a study of PD-1 blockade in classical Hodgkin lymphoma. The repertoire was sequenced with immunoSEQ multiplex PCR; TCRdb's copy has only in-frame clones and lacks some. Here the sample spans about 35,000 clones, about nine tenths being singletons. Every patient experienced relapse after autologous stem cell transplantation, and brentuximab vedotin exposure varied. Starting with thawed PBMCs, CD4+ T cells were purified by magnetic negative selection. Source: CD4+ T cells from blood, taken at baseline. These TCRs come from a human donor with classical Hodgkin lymphoma.

The rearrangement uses TRBV19 and TRBJ2-3, with no clear D. Germline V gene data show CDR1 as LNHDA and CDR2 as SQIVND (reference sequence). The CDR3 spans 13 residues. Deletions cut 6 bases from V and 2 bases from J, with 9 bases between. The CDR3 nucleotides are TGTGCCAGTAGGGACGGACCCACAGATACGCAGTATTTT. Translated, it gives CASRDGPTDTQYF.

This sequence joins TRBV5-1 and TRBJ2-1; 9 nucleotides match TRBD2. With 0 bases clipped from V and 4 bases from J, the junction kept 5 bases outside the gene matches. CDR1 SGHRS and CDR2 YFSETQ come from the germline V gene. The CDR3 has 16 residues. The CDR3 region is CASSLEVSGRYNEQFF. The CDR3 region has the DNA TGCGCCAGCAGCTTGGAGGTTAGCGGGAGATACAATGAGCAGTTCTTC.

V usage is TRBV29-1 and J usage is TRBJ2-1; TRBD2 agrees at 7 bases. The CDR3 runs 13 residues. V shed 3 bases and J 8 bases; nucleotides not matched to a gene: 7. CDR1 and CDR2 (germline): SQVTM, ANQGSEA. Written as DNA, the CDR3 is TGCAGCGTTGATTGGTGGGGGGGGGATGAGCAGTTCTTC. Its translation: CSVDWWGGDEQFF.

The chain carries TRBV18 and TRBJ2-2; weak D call: TRBD2 (7 bases). V was shortened by 2 bases and J by 1 base, with 14 bases between the two germline ends. The CDR3 sequence is 17 residues long. The V gene's germline CDR1 is KGHSH and CDR2 LQKENI. This chain's CDR3 is CASSPVGGAQNTGELFF. The CDR3, as DNA: TGTGCCAGCTCACCAGTTGGGGGGGCACAGAACACCGGGGAGCTGTTTTTT.

V and J are TRBV28 and TRBJ1-2; 9 bases align to TRBD1. With 6 bases clipped from V and 5 bases from J, the junction kept 7 bases outside the gene matches. CDR1 is MDHEN, CDR2 SYDVKM, per germline. The CDR3 spans 14 residues. DNA of the CDR3: TGTGCCAGCAGGGGGACAGGGATAGGGTATGGCTACACCTTC. Its protein is CASRGTGIGYGYTF.

The chain carries TRBV6-5 and TRBJ2-6; D call uncertain. V was pared by 2 bases and J by 2 bases, with 7 bases between. This CDR3 region has 15 residues. Germline CDR1 MNHEY, CDR2 SVGAGI. CDR3 nucleotide sequence: TGTGCCAGCAGTTACGATGGTGCTGGGGCCAACGTCCTGACTTTC. This codes for CASSYDGAGANVLTF.

V gene TRBV5-1 combines with J gene TRBJ2-2; 12 bases are shared with TRBD2. Per the germline V gene, CDR1 is SGHRS and CDR2 is YFSETQ. V lost 4 bases to trimming and J lost 6 bases; unmatched junction nucleotides: 10. This CDR3 comprises 17 residues. The CDR3 reads CASSRTAGLAGSGELFF. In DNA, the CDR3 is TGCGCCAGCAGCCGAACAGCGGGACTAGCGGGTTCCGGGGAGCTGTTTTTT.

This chain links TRBV28 with TRBJ2-4, with 13 bases fitting TRBD2. The germline V gene has CDR1 MDHEN and CDR2 SYDVKM. J was trimmed by 0 bases and V by 6 bases; bases with no gene match: 5. The CDR3 contains 17 residues. For the CDR3, the DNA is TGTGCCAGCAGACCGGGACTAGCGGGACTAGCCAAAAACATTCAGTACTTC. Translation: CASRPGLAGLAKNIQYF.

This chain uses TRBV27 with TRBJ1-1, with TRBD1 matching over 10 bases. CDR3 length equals 13 residues. V was clipped by 4 bases and J by 5 bases; unmatched bases: 1. Germline V gene data show CDR1 as MNHEY and CDR2 as SMNVEV (reference sequence). The CDR3 DNA sequence: TGTGCCAGCAGTTGGGACAGGGGAACTGAAGCTTTCTTT. Encoded protein: CASSWDRGTEAFF.